One and the same sample provided the 30 T cell receptor beta chains below, sequenced in a study of OX40 agonist ivuxolimab in advanced cancers. Library construction relied on the immunoSEQ multiplex PCR assay. TCRdb took over this immuneACCESS table, retaining in-frame rearrangements with V and J assigned. Such tables are incomplete; in checked studies, under half of the missing clones stem from an unresolved V gene, and the remainder is unexplained. In this sample the table shows roughly 45,000 clones, roughly 77% of which occur a single time. The top ten clones comprise around 7% of the sample. The sample in question was CD4+ or CD8+ T cells sorted from blood, obtained in a trial of the OX40 agonist ivuxolimab. The receptors were gathered from an adult with an advanced solid tumor such as melanoma, head and neck, liver or kidney cancer.

This chain joins TRBV5-1 and TRBJ2-7, with TRBD1 identical over 8 bases. From germline, CDR1 is SGHRS and CDR2 YFSETQ. The CDR3 consists of 14 residues. Losses at the gene ends were 4 bases for V and 0 bases for J; bases not matched to a gene: 3. CDR3 in amino acids: CASSPGQVSYEQYF. As DNA, the CDR3 is TGCGCCAGCAGCCCGGGACAGGTCTCCTACGAGCAGTACTTC. Full variable domain (outside the CDR3, taken from reference TRBV5-1 and TRBJ2-7): KAGVTQTPRYLIKTRGQQVTLSCSPISGHRSVSWYQQTPGQGLQFLFEYFSETQRNKGNFPGRFSGRQFSNSRSEMNVSTLELGDSALYLCASSPGQVSYEQYFGPGTRLTVT.

The genes are TRBV5-1 and TRBJ2-1; D not certain. V lost 0 bases, J lost 0 bases, and 7 bases lay in between. Germline-derived CDR1 and CDR2 are SGHRS and YFSETQ. The CDR3 has 15 residues. CDR3 nucleotides: TGCGCCAGCAGCTTGGAGGCCAGCTCCTACAATGAGCAGTTCTTC. It is translated as CASSLEASSYNEQFF.

The V and J genes are TRBV5-4 and TRBJ1-1; D is unclear. Germline values: CDR1 SGHNT, CDR2 YYREEE (reference sequence). The CDR3 contains 14 residues. V lost 2 bases to trimming and J lost 13 bases, with 21 bases between them. CDR3 in amino acids: CASSLAADSLDVFF. The CDR3 coding sequence is TGTGCCAGCAGCTTAGCGGCCGACTCCCTCGACGTTTTCTTT. The variable domain in full, completed from reference TRBV5-4 and TRBJ1-1, reads ETGVTQSPTHLIKTRGQQVTLRCSSQSGHNTVSWYQQALGQGPQFIFQYYREEENGRGNFPPRFSGLQFPNYSSELNVNALELDDSALYLCASSLAADSLDVFFGQGTRLTVV.

This clone appeared a single time. This chain links TRBV5-1 with TRBJ2-5; D unresolved. The CDR3 has 13 amino acids. Germline CDR1 is SGHRS and CDR2 is YFSETQ. V was clipped by 4 bases and J by 1 base, with 8 bases between them. CDR3 in amino acids: CASSMQSQETQYF. The CDR3 coding sequence is TGCGCCAGCAGCATGCAATCCCAAGAGACCCAGTACTTC.

This chain links TRBV5-4 with TRBJ1-1; 7 bases map to TRBD1. The trim removed 4 bases at V and 0 bases at J, leaving 9 bases unmatched. Per germline, CDR1 SGHNT and CDR2 YYREEE (reference sequence). This CDR3 has 16 amino acids. CDR3 in DNA: TGTGCCAGCAGCACCGACAGGGTCGGATTGAACACTGAAGCTTTCTTT. It codes for CASSTDRVGLNTEAFF.

The rearrangement links TRBV7-9 to TRBJ1-5; TRBD1 is a possible D gene (6 bases). Germline loops: CDR1 SEHNR, CDR2 FQNEAQ (reference sequence). The CDR3 totals 15 residues. V lost 5 bases to trimming and J lost 4 bases, with 15 bases between them. The CDR3 nucleotides read TGTGCCAGCAGCGGACCAGGGGAATCGAATCAGCCCCAGCATTTT. It translates to CASSGPGESNQPQHF.

V gene TRBV14 combines with J gene TRBJ1-6; no clear D gene. Trimming removed 1 base at V and 10 bases at J, with 11 bases between. Germline V gene lookup returns CDR1 SGHDN and CDR2 FVKESK. This CDR3 contains 14 residues. The CDR3 DNA reads TGTGCCAGCAGCCAAGGATTCATAGGGTCACCCCTCCACTTT. The encoded protein is CASSQGFIGSPLHF. The full variable domain, completed using reference TRBV14 and TRBJ1-6, is EAGVTQFPSHSVIEKGQTVTLRCDPISGHDNLYWYRRVMGKEIKFLLHFVKESKQDESGMPNNRFLAERTGGTYSTLKVQPAELEDSGVYFCASSQGFIGSPLHFGNGTRLTVT.

The V and J genes are TRBV18 and TRBJ2-3; 8 bases fit TRBD1. Germline V CDR1 and CDR2: KGHSH, LQKENI. The trim removed 0 bases at V and 2 bases at J, leaving 4 bases unmatched. CDR3 length equals 16 residues. CDR3 sequence (DNA): TGTGCCAGCTCACCACCTAGACAGGGGTTCACAGATACGCAGTATTTT. The encoded protein is CASSPPRQGFTDTQYF.

In its sample, this clone was seen a few times. The chain joins TRBV4-1 to TRBJ2-7, with 10 nucleotides matching TRBD1. CDR3 length equals 16 residues. J was trimmed by 3 bases and V by 0 bases; bases with no gene match: 5. Germline values: CDR1 MGHRA, CDR2 YSYEKL. The CDR3 coding sequence is TGCGCCAGCAGCCAAGATCCTAGGGACAGGGGCTACGAGCAGTACTTC. Protein sequence: CASSQDPRDRGYEQYF.

This clone was seen more than once but under ten times. The chain joins TRBV19 to TRBJ2-5; TRBD1 aligns across 9 bases. Per the germline V gene, CDR1 is LNHDA and CDR2 is SQIVND (reference sequence). The CDR3 loop spans 15 amino acids. The J segment lost 1 base and the V segment lost 4 bases, leaving 4 bases of the junction unmatched. DNA for the CDR3: TGTGCCAGTAGTACCCGGACAGGGGTCCAAGAGACCCAGTACTTC. This translates into CASSTRTGVQETQYF.

The V and J genes are TRBV7-9 and TRBJ2-7, with 7 bases matching TRBD1. With V trimmed by 1 base and J by 4 bases, 4 bases remained unmatched. Germline assignment: CDR1 SEHNR and CDR2 FQNEAQ (reference sequence). The CDR3 runs 14 residues. CDR3: CASSLGQGWYEQYF. CDR3 coding DNA: TGTGCCAGCAGCTTAGGACAGGGTTGGTACGAGCAGTACTTC. The full variable domain, completed using reference TRBV7-9 and TRBJ2-7, is DTGVSQNPRHKITKRGQNVTFRCDPISEHNRLYWYRQTLGQGPEFLTYFQNEAQLEKSRLLSDRFSAERPKGSFSTLEIQRTEQGDSAMYLCASSLGQGWYEQYFGPGTRLTVT.

The chain couples TRBV11-2 to TRBJ2-3; D is ambiguous. Trimming shortened V by 0 bases and J by 1 base, and 8 bases separated the two germline ends. The CDR3 extends over 15 amino acids. Germline values: CDR1 SGHAT, CDR2 FQNNGV. The CDR3 DNA is TGTGCCAGCAGCTTAGATAGAGTGGGCACAGATACGCAGTATTTT. The encoded protein is CASSLDRVGTDTQYF.

The CDR3 spells CASSIDRDLGGEQFF. The CDR3 DNA reads TGTGCCAGCAGCATCGACAGGGACCTAGGGGGTGAGCAGTTCTTC. This chain uses TRBV7-9 with TRBJ2-1; 7 bases fit TRBD1. This CDR3 comprises 15 residues. CDR1 is SEHNR, CDR2 FQNEAQ, per germline (reference sequence). V shed 5 bases, J shed 9 bases, and the junction held 13 bases outside the gene matches.

The gene calls are TRBV5-4 and TRBJ2-7, with TRBD1 matching over 7 bases. The CDR3 extends over 15 amino acids. V shed 4 bases, J shed 8 bases, and the junction held 15 bases outside the gene matches. The germline V gene has CDR1 SGHNT and CDR2 YYREEE (reference sequence). The CDR3, as DNA: TGTGCCAGCAGCGAACTGGCCCTACAGGGGATCCAGCAGTACTTC. As protein: CASSELALQGIQQYF.

V gene TRBV4-1 combines with J gene TRBJ2-1; D may correspond to TRBD1 or TRBD2 (6 bases each). Germline V gene data show CDR1 as MGHRA and CDR2 as YSYEKL. Trimming removed 0 bases from V and 6 bases from J, with 18 bases in between. The CDR3 is 17 amino acids. The chain's CDR3 is CASSQDGGGNPLNEQFF. In nucleotides, the CDR3 is TGCGCCAGCAGCCAAGACGGGGGCGGGAACCCTCTCAATGAGCAGTTCTTC.

This clone was detected a few times. The germline gene is not matched at one end of the junction; a read error may be the cause. The chain is built from TRBV9 and TRBJ2-1; maybe TRBD1 (5 bases). Germline V CDR1 and CDR2: SGDLS, YYNGEE. The length of the CDR3 is 14 residues. The CDR3 DNA follows: TGTGCCAGCAGCTCCGGACACCCCTACGATGAGCAGTTCTTC. Translated, it gives CASSSGHPYDEQFF.

CDR3 sequence (DNA): TGTGCCAGCAGCCCGGGTGGGGGAGTGCCGCAGTTCTTC. Its translation: CASSPGGGVPQFF. J is TRBJ2-1 and V is TRBV7-2; either TRBD1 or TRBD2 may fit D (5 bases each). The CDR3 spans 13 residues. The V end lost 5 bases, the J end lost 12 bases, and 17 bases lay between the germline ends. Germline V gives CDR1 SGHTA, CDR2 FQGNSA.

A few counts support this clone. The chain has TRBV7-9 and TRBJ1-4; possible D gene TRBD1, 6 bases. Germline V gene data show CDR1 as SEHNR and CDR2 as FQNEAQ (reference sequence). The CDR3 consists of 16 residues. Trimming removed 1 base from V and 7 bases from J, with 16 bases in between. The CDR3 region is CASSLGSGTRIEKLFF. The DNA for the CDR3 is TGTGCCAGCAGCTTAGGATCAGGGACACGGATTGAAAAACTGTTTTTT.

This chain uses TRBV7-9 with TRBJ2-1; D unresolved. Trimming took off 1 base at V and 8 bases at J, with 6 bases between the two ends. The CDR3 extends over 12 amino acids. Germline lookup yields CDR1 SEHNR and CDR2 FQNEAQ (reference sequence). Written as DNA, the CDR3 is TGTGCCAGCAGCTTAGTTAGTTATGAGCAGTTCTTC. Its protein is CASSLVSYEQFF.

This chain uses TRBV30 with TRBJ2-7; 9 bases agree with TRBD2. V trimming: 4 bases; J trimming: 3 bases; junction bases outside the gene matches: 10. The CDR3 has 15 residues. Per the germline V gene, CDR1 is GTSNPN and CDR2 is SVGIG (reference sequence). CDR3 residues: CAWTSGTIPFYEQYF. CDR3 nucleotide sequence: TGTGCCTGGACTAGCGGGACCATACCCTTCTACGAGCAGTACTTC.

The J gene is TRBJ2-1, the V gene TRBV5-6, with D hard to call. Germline loops: CDR1 SGHDT, CDR2 YYEEEE. V dropped 3 bases and J dropped 8 bases, with 6 bases sitting between them. The CDR3 is made up of 11 amino acids. The CDR3 DNA sequence: TGTGCCAGCAGCTCCCGATATGAGCAGTTCTTC. It is translated as CASSSRYEQFF. Looking up the rest from reference TRBV5-6 and TRBJ2-1 gives the full variable domain: DAGVTQSPTHLIKTRGQQVTLRCSPKSGHDTVSWYQQALGQGPQFIFQYYEEEERQRGNFPDRFSGHQFPNYSSELNVNALLLGDSALYLCASSSRYEQFFGPGTRLTVL.

The chain recombines TRBV30 with TRBJ2-2, with a tentative D call TRBD2 (6 bases). The CDR3 has 14 residues. V was cut by 2 bases and J by 6 bases, with 13 bases left in between. Germline V gene lookup returns CDR1 GTSNPN and CDR2 SVGIG (reference sequence). CDR3 amino acids: CAWSTGDWSGELFF. The CDR3 bases are TGTGCCTGGAGTACTGGGGACTGGTCCGGGGAGCTGTTTTTT.

V usage is TRBV29-1 and J usage is TRBJ2-1; D remains unclear. Germline CDR1 SQVTM, CDR2 ANQGSEA. The germline V and J ends were trimmed by 7 bases and 4 bases, with 8 bases remaining between them. The CDR3 totals 11 residues. The CDR3 DNA is TGCAGCGGGCAGTATTACAATGAGCAGTTCTTC. Translation gives CSGQYYNEQFF.

In nucleotides, the CDR3 is TGTGCCAGCAGCCAAGATGCCAATTACTACGAGCAGTACTTC. Protein product: CASSQDANYYEQYF. The J gene is TRBJ2-7, the V gene TRBV14; D gene ambiguous. The CDR3 is 14 amino acids. The ends were cut back, 0 bases at V and 3 bases at J, with 9 bases in the middle. In germline, CDR1 is SGHDN, CDR2 FVKESK. Full variable domain (remainder filled in from reference TRBV14 and TRBJ2-7): EAGVTQFPSHSVIEKGQTVTLRCDPISGHDNLYWYRRVMGKEIKFLLHFVKESKQDESGMPNNRFLAERTGGTYSTLKVQPAELEDSGVYFCASSQDANYYEQYFGPGTRLTVT.

The genes are TRBV7-9 and TRBJ1-3; 11 bases match TRBD1. CDR1 and CDR2 (germline): SEHNR, FQNEAQ (reference sequence). Trimming took 5 bases from V and 4 from J; bases not matched to a gene: 7. CDR3 length equals 16 residues. CDR3 coding DNA: TGTGCCAGCAGCCCAGGACAGGGGGCCGGAGGAAACACCATATATTTT. This translates into CASSPGQGAGGNTIYF.

The chain combines TRBV6-6 with TRBJ2-5, with 8 bases identical to TRBD1. CDR1 is MNHNY, CDR2 SVGAGI, per germline (reference sequence). The junction had 6 bases not matched to a gene; V was cut back by 2 bases and J by 4 bases. This CDR3 has 15 amino acids. CDR3 in DNA: TGTGCCAGCAGTTACCCACCAGGGGGCGGAGAGACCCAGTACTTC. The encoded protein is CASSYPPGGGETQYF.

The genes are TRBV13 and TRBJ2-7; TRBD1 matches at 8 bases. Germline-derived CDR1 and CDR2 are PRHDT and FYEKMQ (reference sequence). J lost 2 bases, V lost 0 bases, and 0 bases had no gene match. The CDR3 extends over 14 amino acids. Written as DNA, the CDR3 is TGTGCCAGCAGCTTAGGACAGGGGGCCTACGAGCAGTACTTC. Encoded protein: CASSLGQGAYEQYF.

The chain recombines TRBV6-1 with TRBJ1-3, with D unresolved. Germline lookup yields CDR1 MNHNS and CDR2 SASEGT. There are 14 residues in the CDR3. V was pared by 8 bases and J by 4 bases, with 15 bases between. The CDR3 reads CASGVLVSGNTIYF. In DNA, the CDR3 is TGTGCCAGCGGCGTACTAGTGTCCGGAAACACCATATATTTT.

The chain has TRBV5-1 and TRBJ2-7; D is possibly TRBD1 (6 bases). The germline V gene has CDR1 SGHRS and CDR2 YFSETQ. The V and J ends lost 0 bases and 2 bases respectively, with 6 bases between them. This CDR3 spans 13 amino acids. The CDR3 DNA sequence: TGCGCCAGCAGCTTGGGGGACACCTACGAGCAGTACTTC. Protein sequence: CASSLGDTYEQYF.

The chain employs TRBV18 and TRBJ1-1; 11 nucleotides align to TRBD1. The V gene end was trimmed by 3 bases and the J gene end by 3 bases; junction bases not matched to a gene: 3. Germline V gene lookup returns CDR1 KGHSH and CDR2 LQKENI. The CDR3 extends over 15 amino acids. Here the CDR3 reads CASSPPGQGDTEAFF. CDR3 DNA: TGTGCCAGCTCACCTCCGGGACAGGGGGACACTGAAGCTTTCTTT.